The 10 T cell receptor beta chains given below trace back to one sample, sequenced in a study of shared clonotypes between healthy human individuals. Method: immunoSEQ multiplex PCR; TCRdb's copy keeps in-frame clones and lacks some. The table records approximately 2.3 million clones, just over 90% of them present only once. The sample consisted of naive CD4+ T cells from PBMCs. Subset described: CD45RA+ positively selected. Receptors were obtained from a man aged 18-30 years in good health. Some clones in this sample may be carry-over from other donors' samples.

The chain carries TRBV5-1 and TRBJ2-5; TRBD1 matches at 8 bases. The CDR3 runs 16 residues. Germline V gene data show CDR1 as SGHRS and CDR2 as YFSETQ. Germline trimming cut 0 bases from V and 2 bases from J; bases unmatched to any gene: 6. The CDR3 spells CASSLVGQGGQETQYF. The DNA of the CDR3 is TGCGCCAGCAGCTTGGTCGGACAGGGTGGTCAAGAGACCCAGTACTTC.

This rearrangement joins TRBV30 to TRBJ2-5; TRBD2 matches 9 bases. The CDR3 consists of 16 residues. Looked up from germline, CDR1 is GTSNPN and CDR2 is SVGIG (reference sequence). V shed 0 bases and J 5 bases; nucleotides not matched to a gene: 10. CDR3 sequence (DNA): TGTGCCTGGAGTGTACTCGGAGCGGGAGGAGATGAGACCCAGTACTTC. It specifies CAWSVLGAGGDETQYF. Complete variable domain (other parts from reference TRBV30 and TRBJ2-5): SQTIHQWPATLVQPVGSPLSLECTVEGTSNPNLYWYRQAAGRGLQLLFYSVGIGQISSEVPQNLSASRPQDRQFILSSKKLLLSDSGFYLCAWSVLGAGGDETQYFGPGTRLLVL.

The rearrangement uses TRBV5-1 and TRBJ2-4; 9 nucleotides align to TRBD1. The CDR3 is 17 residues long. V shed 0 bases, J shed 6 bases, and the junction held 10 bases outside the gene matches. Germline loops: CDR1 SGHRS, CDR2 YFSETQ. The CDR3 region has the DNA TGCGCCAGCAGCTTGGGGGCCCACAGGGGGCTAGGAAACATTCAGTACTTC. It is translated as CASSLGAHRGLGNIQYF.

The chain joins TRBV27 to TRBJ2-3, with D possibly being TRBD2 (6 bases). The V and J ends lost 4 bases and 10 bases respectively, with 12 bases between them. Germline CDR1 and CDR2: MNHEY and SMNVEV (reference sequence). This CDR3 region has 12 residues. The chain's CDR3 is CASSSPGLSQYF. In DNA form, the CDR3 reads TGTGCCAGCAGTTCACCGGGACTTTCGCAGTATTTT.

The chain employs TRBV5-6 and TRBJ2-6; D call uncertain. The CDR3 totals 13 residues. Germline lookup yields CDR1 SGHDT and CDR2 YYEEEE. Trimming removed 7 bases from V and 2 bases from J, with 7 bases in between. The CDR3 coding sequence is TGTGCCAGCTCGGCCCCTGGGGCCAACGTCCTGACTTTC. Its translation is CASSAPGANVLTF.

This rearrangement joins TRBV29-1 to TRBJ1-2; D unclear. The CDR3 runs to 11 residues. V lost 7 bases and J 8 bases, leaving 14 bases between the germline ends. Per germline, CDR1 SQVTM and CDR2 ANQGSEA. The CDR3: CSAGREDGYTF. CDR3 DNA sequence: TGCAGCGCCGGGCGGGAGGACGGCTACACCTTC.

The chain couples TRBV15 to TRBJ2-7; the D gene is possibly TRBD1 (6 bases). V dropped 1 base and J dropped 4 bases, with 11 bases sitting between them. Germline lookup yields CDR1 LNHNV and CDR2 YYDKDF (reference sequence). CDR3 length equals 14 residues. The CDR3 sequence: CATSRGPGEYEQYF. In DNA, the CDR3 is TGTGCCACCAGCAGAGGGCCAGGGGAGTACGAGCAGTACTTC.

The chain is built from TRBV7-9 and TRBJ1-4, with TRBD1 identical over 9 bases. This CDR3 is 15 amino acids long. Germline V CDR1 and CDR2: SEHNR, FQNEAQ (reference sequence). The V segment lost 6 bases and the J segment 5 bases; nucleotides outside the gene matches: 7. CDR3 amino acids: CASSPTGTGNEKLFF. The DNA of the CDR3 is TGTGCCAGCAGTCCAACCGGGACAGGGAATGAAAAACTGTTTTTT.

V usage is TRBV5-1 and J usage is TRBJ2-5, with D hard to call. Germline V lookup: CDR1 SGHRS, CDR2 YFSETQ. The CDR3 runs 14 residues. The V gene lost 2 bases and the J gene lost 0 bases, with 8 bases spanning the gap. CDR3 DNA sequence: TGCGCCAGCAGCTTTGCCTGGGACCAAGAGACCCAGTACTTC. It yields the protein CASSFAWDQETQYF.

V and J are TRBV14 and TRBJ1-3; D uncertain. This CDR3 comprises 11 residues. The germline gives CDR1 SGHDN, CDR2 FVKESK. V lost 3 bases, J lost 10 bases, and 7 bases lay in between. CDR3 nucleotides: TGTGCCAGCAGCCACGAAAGGACCATATATTTT. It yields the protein CASSHERTIYF.